The 5 T cell receptor beta chains below all came from one sample that was sequenced in a study of blood T cell repertoires in COVID-19 (dated by TCRdb to about 2020). Library preparation used the immunoSEQ multiplex PCR assay. TCRdb stores this immuneACCESS table with in-frame sequences only. Part of the clones is absent; in the studies checked, under half of the shortfall reflects unresolved V genes, and no reason is known for the rest. Present in this sample are over 200,000 clones, 88% of which were seen just once. Approximately 2.6% of the sample is held by the ten biggest clonotypes. Sample: peripheral blood. All receptors derive from a woman aged 60 to 75 with acute or convalescent COVID-19.

The chain carries TRBV6-1 and TRBJ2-5, with D unclear. Trimming shortened V by 1 base and J by 5 bases, and 11 bases separated the two germline ends. Germline V gene lookup returns CDR1 MNHNS and CDR2 SASEGT. This CDR3 has 14 residues. CDR3 DNA: TGTGCCAGCAGTGAAGAGGCAGGTATGGAGACCCAGTACTTC. This translates into CASSEEAGMETQYF.

The chain recombines TRBV4-2 with TRBJ2-1; 12 nucleotides align to TRBD2. Germline trimming cut 0 bases from V and 8 bases from J; bases unmatched to any gene: 11. The germline V gene has CDR1 LGHNA and CDR2 YNFKEQ. The CDR3 covers 18 residues. CDR3 in amino acids: CASSQDASSGRAGDEQFF. The CDR3 nucleotides read TGTGCCAGCAGCCAAGATGCGTCTAGCGGGAGGGCCGGGGATGAGCAGTTCTTC.

The rearrangement uses TRBV5-6 and TRBJ2-2; TRBD1 matches 7 bases. Germline V lookup: CDR1 SGHDT, CDR2 YYEEEE. V dropped 1 base and J dropped 7; count of bases not matched to a gene: 4. This CDR3 is built from 14 residues. CDR3 in DNA: TGTGCCAGCAGCTTGACAGGGGTTAACGGGGAGCTGTTTTTT. It encodes CASSLTGVNGELFF.

The chain recombines TRBV5-1 with TRBJ2-2; D might be TRBD1 (6 bases). Trimming pared 0 bases from V and 0 bases from J, leaving 18 bases between. CDR1 and CDR2 (germline): SGHRS, YFSETQ. The CDR3 has 19 amino acids. The chain's CDR3 is CASSLGRGTSISNTGELFF. The CDR3 bases are TGCGCCAGCAGCTTGGGCAGGGGTACATCCATTTCGAACACCGGGGAGCTGTTTTTT.

The chain combines TRBV6-5 with TRBJ1-1; the D gene is possibly TRBD1 (6 bases). The CDR3 contains 13 residues. Deletions cut 5 bases from V and 3 bases from J, with 10 bases between. Germline V lookup: CDR1 MNHEY, CDR2 SVGAGI. The CDR3 DNA is TGTGCCAGCAGTACAACAGGGTACACTGAAGCTTTCTTT. Protein: CASSTTGYTEAFF.